The T cell receptor beta chain described here comes from a study of blood T cell repertoires in COVID-19. Study overall: Acute-phase and convalescent COVID-19 samples originated in the United States, Italy and Spain. PBMCs, B-cell-depleted T cells, or T cells provided the cDNA or gDNA that made up the material.

Methods used by the authors: Using reference gene primer amplification, nucleated cell counts were estimated. Using immunoSEQ multiplex PCR, the repertoire was profiled, and TCRdb retains in-frame clones only, with some absent. V and J calls and clone size are copied from that table; D and trimming were computed from the DNA. Of 250,000 to 400,000 clones in the sample, almost 90% were seen once. This clone was seen many times. The Seattle patients, enrolled during active infection, were followed longitudinally. The sequence was collected from a young woman with COVID-19, enrolled during active disease. The sequencing sample was made of peripheral blood.

CDR3 DNA: TGTGCCAGCAGCCCCCCTGGGACAGGGGGCGATGGCTACACCTTC. Its translation: CASSPPGTGGDGYTF. V and J are TRBV6-5 and TRBJ1-2; 12 bases map to TRBD1. The CDR3 is made up of 15 amino acids. V was pared by 6 bases and J by 6 bases, with 8 bases of the junction left unmatched. The germline gives CDR1 MNHEY, CDR2 SVGAGI.